The 12 T cell receptor beta chains in this list originate from one sample, sequenced in a study of cytomegalovirus exposure and HLA in healthy donors. The study ran its PCR with 60 Vbeta and 13 Jbeta primers. The data were produced by immunoSEQ multiplex PCR, yet TCRdb's version contains in-frame clones alone and is incomplete. The sample carries about 92,000 clones, approximately 81% recorded once. The specimen was PBMCs. These receptors were taken from a girl aged 2-10 years in good health and CMV-seropositive.

The CDR3 reads CASSVLAGDYNEQFF. DNA for the CDR3: TGTGCCAGCAGCGTACTAGCGGGGGACTACAATGAGCAGTTCTTC. This chain joins TRBV9 and TRBJ2-1; 10 nucleotides align to TRBD2. CDR3 size: 15 residues. After removal of 1 base from V and 3 bases from J, the junction contained 1 base not matched to a gene. Germline CDR1 is SGDLS and CDR2 is YYNGEE.

The chain couples TRBV18 to TRBJ1-1; D unresolved. The V end was cut by 2 bases, the J end by 2 bases, with 6 bases between. Looked up from germline, CDR1 is KGHSH and CDR2 is LQKENI. The CDR3 loop spans 13 amino acids. DNA for the CDR3: TGTGCCAGCTCACCAGGACTTAACACTGAAGCTTTCTTT. Encoded protein: CASSPGLNTEAFF.

The chain is built from TRBV7-6 and TRBJ2-5; 7 bases align to TRBD1. Germline V gene data show CDR1 as SGHVS and CDR2 as FNYEAQ. The CDR3 consists of 15 residues. Germline trimming cut 5 bases from V and 3 bases from J; bases unmatched to any gene: 9. Written as DNA, the CDR3 is TGTGCCAGCAGCCGCAAGTTAGGGGGCGAAGAGACCCAGTACTTC. Residues: CASSRKLGGEETQYF.

This rearrangement joins TRBV6-5 to TRBJ1-1; D gene unclear. Per the germline V gene, CDR1 is MNHEY and CDR2 is SVGAGI. The CDR3 has 13 amino acids. Trimming removed 2 bases at V and 4 bases at J, with 8 bases between. The CDR3 DNA reads TGTGCCAGCAGTTACGTGGAGTCCACTGAAGCTTTCTTT. Translated: CASSYVESTEAFF.

This rearrangement joins TRBV5-6 to TRBJ2-7, with 8 bases lining up with TRBD2. V was pared by 4 bases and J by 3 bases, with 6 bases of the junction left unmatched. The CDR3 covers 14 residues. The germline gives CDR1 SGHDT, CDR2 YYEEEE. The CDR3 here is CASSKPGLDYEQYF. The CDR3 DNA reads as TGTGCCAGCAGCAAACCGGGACTAGACTACGAGCAGTACTTC.

The chain recombines TRBV6-6 with TRBJ2-7; 8 nucleotides agree with TRBD1. Trimming took 6 bases from V and 3 from J; bases not matched to a gene: 10. The V gene's germline CDR1 is MNHNY and CDR2 SVGAGI (reference sequence). The CDR3 loop spans 15 amino acids. The CDR3 is CASRLQQGASYEQYF. The DNA for the CDR3 is TGTGCCAGCAGACTACAGCAGGGGGCAAGCTACGAGCAGTACTTC.

The V gene is TRBV6-5, the J gene TRBJ2-7, with 8 bases that match TRBD2. Looked up from germline, CDR1 is MNHEY and CDR2 is SVGAGI. V trimming: 1 base; J trimming: 7 bases; junction bases outside the gene matches: 9. This CDR3 is built from 15 residues. CDR3 nucleotide sequence: TGTGCCAGCAGTTACTACGCGGGAGGCCGGGGGGAGCAGTACTTC. Protein: CASSYYAGGRGEQYF.

The chain uses TRBV11-2 and TRBJ2-7, with TRBD2 as a possible D gene (5 bases). V was trimmed by 0 bases and J by 2 bases, leaving 8 bases between them. Germline V gives CDR1 SGHAT, CDR2 FQNNGV. This CDR3 has 14 residues. The chain's CDR3 is CASSLDLGAYEQYF. DNA for the CDR3: TGTGCCAGCAGCTTAGATTTGGGAGCCTACGAGCAGTACTTC. Full variable domain (rest looked up from reference TRBV11-2 and TRBJ2-7): EAGVAQSPRYKIIEKRQSVAFWCNPISGHATLYWYQQILGQGPKLLIQFQNNGVVDDSQLPKDRFSAERLKGVDSTLKIQPAKLEDSAVYLCASSLDLGAYEQYFGPGTRLTVT.

The rearrangement uses TRBV27 and TRBJ1-1; D is unresolved. Trimming shortened V by 6 bases and J by 1 base, and 9 bases separated the two germline ends. The CDR3 length is 13 residues. CDR1 is MNHEY, CDR2 SMNVEV, per germline (reference sequence). CDR3 region: CASRAQWNTEAFF. The CDR3 nucleotides are TGTGCCAGCAGAGCACAGTGGAACACTGAAGCTTTCTTT.

The chain has TRBV5-6 and TRBJ2-1; D is possibly TRBD2 (7 bases). V gave up 2 bases and J gave up 6 bases, with 12 bases separating them. The CDR3 is 14 residues long. Germline CDR1 reads SGHDT; CDR2 reads YYEEEE. DNA for the CDR3: TGTGCCAGCAGCTTCCGGGGGGCGAGCAATGAGCAGTTCTTC. Protein sequence: CASSFRGASNEQFF.

The CDR3 DNA is TGTGCCAGCAGTCTAGCGGGTGGCACCTACGAGCAGTACTTC. Its translation: CASSLAGGTYEQYF. The chain links TRBV27 to TRBJ2-7, with 8 bases that match TRBD2. The CDR3 has 14 amino acids. With 5 bases clipped from V and 2 bases from J, the junction kept 5 bases outside the gene matches. Germline V gene lookup returns CDR1 MNHEY and CDR2 SMNVEV (reference sequence).

V gene TRBV28 combines with J gene TRBJ1-3; TRBD1 agrees at 8 bases. CDR1 and CDR2 from the germline V gene are MDHEN and SYDVKM. This CDR3 comprises 21 residues. With 5 bases clipped from V and 0 bases from J, the junction kept 21 bases outside the gene matches. The CDR3 DNA follows: TGTGCCAGCAGTCCGAGAAGAGGACAGGGTGTGGGAAGGGGCTCTGGAAACACCATATATTTT. It translates to CASSPRRGQGVGRGSGNTIYF.